This entry describes one T cell receptor beta chain. Its target is not known. This entry is derived from a study of T cells in localized non-small cell lung cancer. Broader study findings: Longer overall survival was associated with a higher density of T cells in the blood. Among the tissues sampled, uninvolved adjacent lung had the highest T cell clonality, above tumor. It remains possible that heterogeneity exists, since only one tumor region was sequenced. Out of the top 100 tumor clones, a median around 57 were seen in adjacent lung.

TCRdb keeps only in-frame clones here, not all; method: immunoSEQ multiplex PCR. Of just over 4,000 clones listed, about 42% were seen once; the top ten hold less than 7.5%. The CDR3 sequence is 15 residues long. Trimming removed 1 base from V and 0 bases from J; junction bases left unmatched: 2. Germline V gene data show CDR1 as LNHNV and CDR2 as YYDKDF (reference sequence). The sequence was obtained from a woman aged 35 to 70 with stage I lung adenocarcinoma. This rearrangement joins TRBV15 to TRBJ2-5; 7 bases match TRBD2. Sequences were derived from lung tumor tissue, sampled before any cancer treatment. The CDR3 coding sequence is TGTGCCACCAGCAGAGTGGGGGGGTACCAAGAGACCCAGTACTTC. Its protein is CATSRVGGYQETQYF. The full variable domain, completed using reference TRBV15 and TRBJ2-5, is DAMVIQNPRYQVTQFGKPVTLSCSQTLNHNVMYWYQQKSSQAPKLLFHYYDKDFNNEADTPDNFQSRRPNTSFCFLDIRSPGLGDTAMYLCATSRVGGYQETQYFGPGTRLLVL.